Below, 2 T cell receptor beta chains from the same sample are listed, as sequenced in a study of CD8 T cells in ankylosing spondylitis. General observations from the study: Made up of several highly homologous variants, a TCR beta motif appeared characteristic of ankylosing spondylitis blood.

MiXCR was run by TCRdb on the 5' RACE reads, yielding one entry per CDR3 protein. The sample lists over 450,000 distinct CDR3 sequences, about 13% occurring once. Antigen specificity for these receptors is unknown. Material: blood, either unsorted or a sorted T cell fraction (not recorded which). The receptors here all came from a male donor with ankylosing spondylitis.

The chain recombines TRBV29-1 with TRBJ2-1; D might be TRBD2 (5 bases). The V gene's germline CDR1 is SQVTM and CDR2 ANQGSEA. The CDR3 sequence is 13 residues long. Deletions cut 2 bases from V and 5 bases from J, with 10 bases between. The CDR3 loop is CSVETRVNNEQFF. Written as DNA, the CDR3 is TGCAGCGTTGAAACTAGGGTGAACAATGAGCAGTTCTTC.

This clonotype has more than one count but fewer than ten. The J gene is TRBJ2-5, the V gene TRBV20-1, with 7 bases aligning to TRBD2. Per germline, CDR1 DFQATT and CDR2 SNEGSKA (reference sequence). CDR3 size: 13 residues. The ends lost 3 bases at V and 3 bases at J; junction bases unmatched: 4. This CDR3 reads CSASGRGEETQYF. CDR3 bases: TGCAGTGCTAGTGGACGGGGGGAAGAGACCCAGTACTTC.